Listed below are T cell receptor beta chains from one sample, sequenced in a study of blood T cell repertoires in COVID-19. The data were produced by immunoSEQ multiplex PCR, yet TCRdb's version contains in-frame clones alone and is incomplete. This repertoire shows fewer than 250,000 clones, 83% found once; its top ten account for 2% to 3%. The sample consisted of peripheral blood. Every receptor here comes from a woman aged 40 to 49 with active or convalescent COVID-19. Both conserved end residues are part of each CDR3. The order of the fields is CDR3 length, D gene, J gene, V gene, clone size, CDR3 DNA, CDR3 protein. D genes are given only for firm matches. Clone sizes are given selectively: once, few, many, or a class where the clone is expanded.

15,NA,TRBJ1-2,TRBV11-2,NA,TGTGCCAGCAGCTCCCAAAGGCGGGAAAACTATGGCTACACCTTC,CASSSQRRENYGYTF
14,NA,TRBJ2-3,TRBV5-5,once,TGTGCCAGCAGCTCAACAGGAGGCACAGATACGCAGTATTTT,CASSSTGGTDTQYF
13,TRBD1,TRBJ2-7,TRBV6-2/TRBV6-3,NA,TGTGCCAGCGGTTACAGGGGTTCGTACGAGCAGTACTTC,CASGYRGSYEQYF
13,TRBD1,TRBJ1-4,TRBV19,NA,TGTGCCAGTAGGGGACAGCTTAATGAAAAACTGTTTTTT,CASRGQLNEKLFF
15,TRBD1,TRBJ2-2,TRBV6-5,NA,TGTGCCACCCTCAAGGGGGCAGTGAACACCGGGGAGCTGTTTTTT,CATLKGAVNTGELFF
17,TRBD1,TRBJ2-5,TRBV12-5,NA,TGTGCTAGTGGTTCGGGAATACAGGGGGCGCGAGGGGAGACCCAGTACTTC,CASGSGIQGARGETQYF
14,TRBD2,TRBJ2-7,TRBV7-2,NA,TGTGCCAGCAGCCGGGCTTTAGCGGGGTACGAGCAGTACTTC,CASSRALAGYEQYF
17,NA,TRBJ2-5,TRBV10-3,NA,TGTGCCATCAGTGAGACGACCTTGATGACGGGACAAGAGACCCAGTACTTC,CAISETTLMTGQETQYF
18,TRBD2,TRBJ2-3,TRBV5-1,NA,TGCGCCAGCAGCCAACCATCGCTAGCGGGGGCCGCCACAGATACGCAGTATTTT,CASSQPSLAGAATDTQYF
15,NA,TRBJ1-2,TRBV2,NA,TGTGCCAGCAGTGAACTCAAGACAGGTCTCTATGGCTACACCTTC,CASSELKTGLYGYTF
16,TRBD2,TRBJ2-1,TRBV24-1,NA,TGTGCCACCAGTGATCCGATAGCGGGGGGGCGTTATGAGCAGTTCTTC,CATSDPIAGGRYEQFF
16,TRBD1,TRBJ1-5,TRBV28,NA,TGTGCCAGCTACTATCTTGACAGGGGTAGCAATCAGCCCCAGCATTTT,CASYYLDRGSNQPQHF
16,TRBD1,TRBJ2-2,TRBV6-2/TRBV6-3,NA,TGTGCCAGCAGTTCCCGGACAGGGGGAAGGACCGGGGAGCTGTTTTTT,CASSSRTGGRTGELFF
17,TRBD1,TRBJ1-1,TRBV5-1,NA,TGCGCCAGCAGCTTACCTCGGGACAGGTTTGTCAACACTGAAGCTTTCTTT,CASSLPRDRFVNTEAFF
16,TRBD2,TRBJ2-1,TRBV2,NA,TGTGCCAGCAGTGAAGAAGGCGGGGGCTCCTACAATGAGCAGTTCTTC,CASSEEGGGSYNEQFF
18,NA,TRBJ2-1,TRBV24-1,NA,TGTGCCACCAGTGATTTGAAGCCGGCAAGAGGAGGTTACAATGAGCAGTTCTTC,CATSDLKPARGGYNEQFF
14,NA,TRBJ2-2,TRBV11-3,NA,TGTGCCAGCAGCTTATCTTACATCACCGGGGAGCTGTTTTTT,CASSLSYITGELFF
15,TRBD1,TRBJ2-7,TRBV7-2,NA,TGTGCCAGCAGCCCCGCCGGGACAGGGAAAAACGAGCAGTACTTC,CASSPAGTGKNEQYF
17,NA,TRBJ1-3,TRBV5-6,once,TGTGCCAGCAGCTTCAGACAGGACCTGCGCTCTGGAAACACCATATATTTT,CASSFRQDLRSGNTIYF
17,TRBD1,TRBJ2-2,TRBV24-1,NA,TGTGCCACCAGTGAGCGCAGACAGGGGGCTGTCGCCGGGGAGCTGTTTTTT,CATSERRQGAVAGELFF
16,NA,TRBJ2-4,TRBV7-2,once,TGTGCCAGCAGCTTGCCCAGGGGCTTGGGCAAAAACATTCAGTACTTC,CASSLPRGLGKNIQYF
14,NA,TRBJ2-1,TRBV6-1,NA,TGTGCCAGCAGTGAAATGGCAATTATCAATGAGCAGTTCTTC,CASSEMAIINEQFF
16,NA,TRBJ2-7,TRBV21-1,NA,TGTGCCAGCAGCCCAGTTGCGCGGGACAGGAGCTACGAGCAGTACTTC,CASSPVARDRSYEQYF
13,TRBD1,TRBJ1-2,TRBV28,NA,TGTGCCAGCAGAACAGGACAGGGTGAAGGCTACACCTTC,CASRTGQGEGYTF
18,TRBD1,TRBJ2-3,TRBV7-9,NA,TGTGCCAGCAGCTTAGTTGGGTGGACAGGGGGCAGCACAGATACGCAGTATTTT,CASSLVGWTGGSTDTQYF
15,TRBD2,TRBJ2-3,TRBV7-3,NA,TGTGCCAGCAGCTCTCTAGCGGGGCCCACAGATACGCAGTATTTT,CASSSLAGPTDTQYF
14,NA,TRBJ2-3,TRBV7-2,once,TGTGCCAGCAGCTTAACCAGGGGTGCAGATACGCAGTATTTT,CASSLTRGADTQYF
17,NA,TRBJ1-4,TRBV5-1,NA,TGCGCCAGCAGCTCTGGAGTTGGCCCGGCTTCTAATGAAAAACTGTTTTTT,CASSSGVGPASNEKLFF
15,NA,TRBJ1-1,TRBV10-3,NA,TGTGCCATCAGTGAGTCTCGGGGGACGGACACTGAAGCTTTCTTT,CAISESRGTDTEAFF
15,NA,TRBJ1-2,TRBV5-1,NA,TGCGCCAGCAGCTTGGGAGGCGGGGGTAACTATGGCTACACCTTC,CASSLGGGGNYGYTF
16,NA,TRBJ1-5,TRBV24-1,NA,TGTGCCACCAGTGATTCTTACGGGGGGGGCCATCAGCCCCAGCATTTT,CATSDSYGGGHQPQHF
14,NA,TRBJ1-1,TRBV5-1,NA,TGCGCCAGCAGCGCTCAGGGTATTGGCACTGAAGCTTTCTTT,CASSAQGIGTEAFF
14,TRBD2,TRBJ2-1,TRBV2,NA,TGTGCCAGCAGTGAGACTAGCGGAAACAATGAGCAGTTCTTC,CASSETSGNNEQFF
17,TRBD1,TRBJ1-1,TRBV7-6,NA,TGTGCCAGCAGCCCGGGGCAGGGGGCCGTGGTAGTGCCTGAAGCTTTCTTT,CASSPGQGAVVVPEAFF
14,TRBD1,TRBJ1-2,TRBV4-1,NA,TGCGCCAGCAGCCATCTCCGGGACAGGGATGGCTACACCTTC,CASSHLRDRDGYTF
15,NA,TRBJ2-1,TRBV19,once,TGTGCCAGTCGGGAGGCGGGGGCTGGGTACAATGAGCAGTTCTTC,CASREAGAGYNEQFF
14,NA,TRBJ1-1,TRBV6-5,NA,TGTGCCAGCAGTTACTTGGGAGGGGATACTGAAGCTTTCTTT,CASSYLGGDTEAFF
13,NA,TRBJ2-5,TRBV7-9,once,TGTGCCAGCAGCTTTTCAGCGGAAGAGACCCAGTACTTC,CASSFSAEETQYF
16,TRBD2,TRBJ2-7,TRBV4-1,NA,TGCGCCAGCAGCCTAGGACTAGCTACGATTTCCTACGAGCAGTACTTC,CASSLGLATISYEQYF
18,NA,TRBJ2-5,TRBV12-2,once,TGTGCAAGTCGCTTAGAAGAAGCGGCGGGGGGGCCGCAAGAGACCCAGTACTTC,CASRLEEAAGGPQETQYF
15,TRBD2,TRBJ2-7,TRBV7-2,NA,TGTGCCAGCAGCTTAGCGAAGACTAGCGGTTACGAGCAGTACTTC,CASSLAKTSGYEQYF
13,NA,TRBJ2-2,TRBV10-3,NA,TGTGCCATCAGTGACGAGTACACCGGGGAGCTGTTTTTT,CAISDEYTGELFF
16,NA,TRBJ2-3,TRBV27,NA,TGTGCCAGCAGTTTAGGGAGAACAGGGATCCCAGATACGCAGTATTTT,CASSLGRTGIPDTQYF
15,NA,TRBJ1-1,TRBV5-1,NA,TGCGCCAGCAGCTGGGGACTAACAGGAAACACTGAAGCTTTCTTT,CASSWGLTGNTEAFF
16,TRBD2,TRBJ2-1,TRBV4-1,NA,TGCGCCAGCAGCCCGGGACTAGCGGCCCTTATCGGTGAGCAGTTCTTC,CASSPGLAALIGEQFF
17,TRBD2,TRBJ2-5,TRBV24-1,NA,TGTGCCACCAGCCCCCCTGGGCCAAGCGGGAGACTGGAGACCCAGTACTTC,CATSPPGPSGRLETQYF
18,TRBD1,TRBJ1-4,TRBV6-1,few,TGTGCCAGCAGTGAAGCGGGACAGGGGGCGGCAACTAATGAAAAACTGTTTTTT,CASSEAGQGAATNEKLFF